Below are 2 T cell receptor beta chains sequenced from a single sample in a study of early T cells in non-severe SARS-CoV-2 infection. Each CDR3 protein gets one entry after TCRdb re-called the 5' RACE reads with MiXCR. The profile covers more than 60,000 distinct CDR3 sequences, with about 9% appearing a single time and just under 6% taken by the ten largest. Source material: whole blood. Source of these receptors: an adult who was a healthcare worker with PCR-confirmed SARS-CoV-2 infection or an uninfected control (not recorded which).

In this sample, this clonotype turned up a few times. The chain is built from TRBV20-1 and TRBJ2-2; no firm D call. The CDR3 loop spans 14 amino acids. The V and J ends lost 1 base and 1 base respectively, with 7 bases between them. Germline assignment: CDR1 DFQATT and CDR2 SNEGSKA (reference sequence). The chain's CDR3 is CSARGALNTGELFF. CDR3 nucleotides: TGCAGTGCTAGAGGCGCTTTGAACACCGGGGAGCTGTTTTTT.

The rearrangement joins TRBV9 to TRBJ2-3; D ambiguous. This CDR3 region has 14 residues. V gave up 2 bases and J gave up 1 base, with 8 bases separating them. Germline loops: CDR1 SGDLS, CDR2 YYNGEE. DNA for the CDR3: TGTGCCAGCAGCGTCACCCACGGCACAGATACGCAGTATTTT. Amino acid sequence: CASSVTHGTDTQYF.